This entry is about one TCR beta chain. The data derive from a study of PD-1 blockade in classical Hodgkin lymphoma. As to time point: newly diagnosed, previously untreated cHL patient sample. The V end lost 4 bases, the J end lost 6 bases, and 10 bases lay between the germline ends. Germline V gene sequence: CDR1 SGDLS, CDR2 YYNGEE. This CDR3 is 13 amino acids long. Clones were sequenced by immunoSEQ multiplex PCR, and TCRdb holds only the in-frame ones, with some missing. Of 25,000 to 35,000 clones listed, 94% are singletons. This clonotype originated in a human donor with classical Hodgkin lymphoma. The sample taken for sequencing was peripheral blood mononuclear cells (PBMCs). The chain couples TRBV9 to TRBJ2-2; D possibly corresponds to TRBD1 (6 bases). The CDR3 region is CASSSTGPGELFF. The CDR3, as DNA: TGTGCCAGCAGCTCTACAGGGCCCGGGGAGCTGTTTTTT.